Sequencing of this T cell receptor beta chain was carried out in a study of identical twins' blood T cells. TCRdb reanalysed the 5' RACE reads using MiXCR and keeps one entry per CDR3 protein. Among 300,000 to 400,000 distinct CDR3 sequences listed, under 30% were seen once. V lost 1 base, J lost 5 bases, and 8 bases lay in between. This CDR3 spans 13 amino acids. The receptor's source is a woman aged 18 to 55 in good health. The rearrangement joins TRBV12-3 or TRBV12-4 to TRBJ2-5, with a possible D match to TRBD2 (5 bases). The specimen sequenced was PBMCs. Here the CDR3 reads CASSLDQRETQYF. DNA of the CDR3: TGTGCCAGCAGTTTAGACCAGCGGGAGACCCAGTACTTC.